This passage covers 6 T cell receptor beta chains from one sample sequenced in a study of STAT5B mutations in CD4+ large granular lymphocyte leukemia. Sequenced by immunoSEQ multiplex PCR; TCRdb stores in-frame clones only, minus some. The table lists some 45,000 clones, 80% to 90% of them singletons. The sequencing sample was made of CD4+ T cells from blood buffy coats. All receptors derive from a human donor in good health.

The chain uses TRBV6-1 and TRBJ2-7; D is perhaps TRBD2 (6 bases). CDR3 length: 15 amino acids. CDR1 is MNHNS, CDR2 SASEGT, per germline. Trimming left V 0 bases short and J 3 bases short, with 12 bases between. In DNA, the CDR3 is TGTGCCAGCAGTGAAGCTCTCCGGAGGGACTACGAGCAGTACTTC. It specifies CASSEALRRDYEQYF.

This rearrangement joins TRBV5-6 to TRBJ2-4; weak D call: TRBD1 (7 bases). This CDR3 spans 16 amino acids. CDR1 and CDR2 from the germline V gene are SGHDT and YYEEEE. The ends were cut back, 4 bases at V and 1 base at J, with 15 bases in the middle. CDR3 sequence reads: CASSPVEGAAKNIQYF. CDR3 coding DNA: TGTGCCAGCAGCCCCGTGGAGGGGGCCGCCAAAAACATTCAGTACTTC.

V usage is TRBV28 and J usage is TRBJ2-1, with 7 positions matching TRBD2. Germline CDR1 reads MDHEN; CDR2 reads SYDVKM. The CDR3 is 16 residues long. With 5 bases clipped from V and 0 bases from J, the junction kept 7 bases outside the gene matches. The CDR3 loop reads CASSPVAGSSYNEQFF. The DNA for the CDR3 is TGTGCCAGCAGTCCGGTAGCGGGTAGCTCCTACAATGAGCAGTTCTTC.

The chain combines TRBV7-2 with TRBJ1-1; the D gene is possibly TRBD1 (5 bases). Trimming took off 5 bases at V and 0 bases at J, with 16 bases between the two ends. In germline, CDR1 is SGHTA, CDR2 FQGNSA. This CDR3 has 16 amino acids. The CDR3, as DNA: TGTGCCAGCAGCCTCGGACACGTGACGATGAACACTGAAGCTTTCTTT. Its protein product is CASSLGHVTMNTEAFF.

The gene calls are TRBV28 and TRBJ2-7; D remains unclear. Germline V gene data show CDR1 as MDHEN and CDR2 as SYDVKM. The ends were cut back, 8 bases at V and 3 bases at J, with 14 bases in the middle. CDR3 length equals 13 residues. The CDR3 DNA is TGTGCCAGCGTAAGAGTGGACGGCTACGAGCAGTACTTC. Encoded protein: CASVRVDGYEQYF. The full variable domain, its missing parts supplied by reference TRBV28 and TRBJ2-7, is DVKVTQSSRYLVKRTGEKVFLECVQDMDHENMFWYRQDPGLGLRLIYFSYDVKMKEKGDIPEGYSVSREKKERFSLILESASTNQTSMYLCASVRVDGYEQYFGPGTRLTVT.

This sequence joins TRBV5-1 and TRBJ2-7, with TRBD1 matching over 7 bases. The length of the CDR3 is 14 residues. V was pared by 0 bases and J by 4 bases, with 4 bases of the junction left unmatched. Germline CDR1 reads SGHRS; CDR2 reads YFSETQ. The DNA of the CDR3 is TGCGCCAGCAGCTTGGACAGGGGATTTTACGAGCAGTACTTC. Its protein is CASSLDRGFYEQYF.